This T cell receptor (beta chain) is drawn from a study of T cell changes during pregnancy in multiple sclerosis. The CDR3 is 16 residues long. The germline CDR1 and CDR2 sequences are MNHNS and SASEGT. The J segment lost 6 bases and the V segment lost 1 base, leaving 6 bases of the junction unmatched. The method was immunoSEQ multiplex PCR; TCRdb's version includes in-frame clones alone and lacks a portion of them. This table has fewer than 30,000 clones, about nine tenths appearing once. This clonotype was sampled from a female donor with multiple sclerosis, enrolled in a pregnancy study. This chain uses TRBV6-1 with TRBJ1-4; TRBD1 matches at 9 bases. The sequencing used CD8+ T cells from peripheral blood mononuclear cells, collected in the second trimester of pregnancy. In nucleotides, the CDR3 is TGTGCCAGCAGTGAAGGTGCGGGACAGGGCGATGAAAAACTGTTTTTT. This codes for CASSEGAGQGDEKLFF.